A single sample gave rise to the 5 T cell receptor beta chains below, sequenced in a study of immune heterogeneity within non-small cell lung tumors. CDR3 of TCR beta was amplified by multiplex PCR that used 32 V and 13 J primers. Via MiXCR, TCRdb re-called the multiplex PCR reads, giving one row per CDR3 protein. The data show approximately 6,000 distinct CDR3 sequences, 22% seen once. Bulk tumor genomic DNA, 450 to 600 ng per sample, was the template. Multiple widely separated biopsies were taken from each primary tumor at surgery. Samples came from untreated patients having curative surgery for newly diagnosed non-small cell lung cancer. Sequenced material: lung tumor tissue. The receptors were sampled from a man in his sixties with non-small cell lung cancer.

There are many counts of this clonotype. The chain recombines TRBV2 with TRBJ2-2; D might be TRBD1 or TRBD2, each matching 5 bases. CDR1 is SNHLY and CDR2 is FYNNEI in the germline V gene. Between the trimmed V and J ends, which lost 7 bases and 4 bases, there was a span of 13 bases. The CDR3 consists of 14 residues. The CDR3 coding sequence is TGTGCCAGCACCGGGACGAGGGCCACCGGGGAGCTGTTTTTT. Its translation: CASTGTRATGELFF.

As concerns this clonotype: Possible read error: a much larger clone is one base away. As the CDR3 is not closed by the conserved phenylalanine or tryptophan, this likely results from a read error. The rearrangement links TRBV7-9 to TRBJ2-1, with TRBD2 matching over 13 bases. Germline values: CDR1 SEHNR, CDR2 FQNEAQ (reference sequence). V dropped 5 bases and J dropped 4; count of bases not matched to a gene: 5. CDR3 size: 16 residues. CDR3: CASSPILAGGYNEQFS. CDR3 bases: TGTGCCAGCAGCCCTATACTAGCGGGAGGGTACAATGAGCAGTTCTCC.

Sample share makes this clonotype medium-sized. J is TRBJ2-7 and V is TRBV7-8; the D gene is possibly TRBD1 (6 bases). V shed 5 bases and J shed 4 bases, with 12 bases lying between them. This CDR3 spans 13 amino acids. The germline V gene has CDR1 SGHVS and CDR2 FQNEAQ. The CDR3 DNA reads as TGTGCCAGCAGCGAGGGACAACATTACGAGCAGTACTTC. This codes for CASSEGQHYEQYF.

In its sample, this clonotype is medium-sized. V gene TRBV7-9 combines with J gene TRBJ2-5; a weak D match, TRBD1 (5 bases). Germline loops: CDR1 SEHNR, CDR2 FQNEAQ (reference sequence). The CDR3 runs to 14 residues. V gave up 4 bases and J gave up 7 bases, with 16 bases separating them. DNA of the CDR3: TGTGCCAGCAGCTCCCAGGGCGAGAAGAGGACCCAGTACTTC. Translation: CASSSQGEKRTQYF.

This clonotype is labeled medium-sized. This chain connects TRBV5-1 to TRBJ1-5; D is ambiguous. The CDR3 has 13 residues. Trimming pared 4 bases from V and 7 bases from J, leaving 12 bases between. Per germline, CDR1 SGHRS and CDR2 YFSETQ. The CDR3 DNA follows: TGCGCCAGCAGCACCGACGGGCACCAGCCCCAGCATTTT. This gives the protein CASSTDGHQPQHF.